This T cell receptor (beta chain) was captured in a study of blood T cell repertoires in COVID-19. Study-wide context: Acute and convalescent COVID-19 specimens originated in the United States, Italy and Spain. PBMCs, B-cell-depleted T cells, or T cells were the source of the cDNA or gDNA that made up the material.

Seattle patients were enrolled while actively infected and followed longitudinally. Profiled with immunoSEQ multiplex PCR; TCRdb holds only in-frame clones, not every one. The sample includes some 70,000 clones, under 85% of them seen just once. There are 16 residues in the CDR3. CDR1 and CDR2 (germline): SGHRS, YFSETQ. The J segment lost 5 bases and the V segment lost 4 bases, leaving 9 bases of the junction unmatched. The TCR comes from a man aged 50 to 60 with COVID-19, enrolled during active disease. This rearrangement joins TRBV5-1 to TRBJ2-7, with 13 bases matching TRBD2. Material for sequencing was peripheral blood. The CDR3 spells CASSSGGTSGVHEQYF. DNA for the CDR3: TGCGCCAGCAGCAGTGGGGGGACTAGCGGGGTCCACGAGCAGTACTTC.